The T cell receptor (beta chain) under discussion was sequenced for a study of identical twins. Findings and caveats of the study: Sharing of beta out-of-frame sequences by twins showed a weaker excess. Invariant MAIT and iNKT cells could partly confound zero-insertion analyses. Findings came from cross-sectional statistics, without long-term follow-up of donors. Excess low generation probability was seen in twin-shared out-of-frame alpha sequences.

This clonotype has at least ten counts. No antigen is known for it. This CDR3 region has 16 residues. The V and J ends lost 0 bases and 0 bases respectively, with 11 bases between them. Germline CDR1 SGHAT, CDR2 FQNNGV. TCRdb re-called the 5' RACE reads through MiXCR, storing one row per CDR3 protein. The table includes roughly 700,000 distinct CDR3 sequences, less than 10% detected once. These same data were also listed under a study on yellow fever vaccine responses in identical twins.

Material: PBMCs. This clonotype originated in a woman aged 18-35 years in good health. This chain uses TRBV11-2 with TRBJ1-1; D remains ambiguous. This CDR3 reads CASSLDHGELNTEAFF. The CDR3 DNA is TGTGCCAGCAGCTTAGATCACGGGGAGCTGAACACTGAAGCTTTCTTT.